This T cell receptor beta chain is from a study of T cell responses to AZD1222 COVID-19 vaccine. The germline gives CDR1 LNHDA, CDR2 SQIVND (reference sequence). The CDR3 covers 15 residues. V was cut by 7 bases and J by 0 bases, with 15 bases left in between. Assay used: immunoSEQ multiplex PCR; TCRdb lists only in-frame clones, some missing. The repertoire consists of approximately 110,000 clones, with approximately 88% occurring once and the leading ten covering around 13%. The chain recombines TRBV19 with TRBJ2-5, with D tentatively TRBD1 (5 bases). Sequences were derived from peripheral blood, sampled on day 0 of MenACWY control vaccination. The sequence was obtained from an adult in good health. Here the CDR3 reads CASNPAKDNQETQYF. DNA for the CDR3: TGTGCCAGTAACCCAGCTAAGGACAACCAAGAGACCCAGTACTTC.